This T cell receptor (beta chain) was sequenced during a study of T and B cells in COVID-19 patients. Study at large: Recovered patients mostly had mild to moderate COVID-19 managed as outpatients. Of roughly 22 active-infection patients, about 13 were critically ill with mechanical ventilation or extracorporeal membrane oxygenation.

Findings and limits, study-wide: Blood from mildly ill patients while symptomatic, and early samples from severe cases, were scarce.

TRB was amplified from approximately 250-500 ng of blood genomic DNA. TRB rearrangements were amplified by multiplex PCR with BIOMED2 TRB-A/B primers. TCRdb re-called the multiplex PCR reads with MiXCR, one entry per CDR3 protein. Of over 7,000 distinct CDR3 sequences in the sample, roughly 31% were seen once. This clonotype came up a few times. Antigen unknown. The germline CDR1 and CDR2 sequences are MDHEN and SYDVKM. V gave up 2 bases and J gave up 3 bases, with 12 bases separating them. This CDR3 region has 15 residues. Source material: blood. The chain recombines TRBV28 with TRBJ2-3; a possible D gene is TRBD2 (6 bases). This receptor was identified in a human donor who had recovered from COVID-19. DNA of the CDR3: TGTGCCAGCAGTTTAGAGGGTGGAGGGACAGATACGCAGTATTTT. It encodes CASSLEGGGTDTQYF. The full variable domain, with the rest looked up from reference TRBV28 and TRBJ2-3, is DVKVTQSSRYLVKRTGEKVFLECVQDMDHENMFWYRQDPGLGLRLIYFSYDVKMKEKGDIPEGYSVSREKKERFSLILESASTNQTSMYLCASSLEGGGTDTQYFGPGTRLTVL.